Listed below are T cell receptor beta chains from one sample, sequenced in a study of blood T cell repertoires in COVID-19. Sequenced by immunoSEQ multiplex PCR; TCRdb stores in-frame clones only, minus some. This repertoire shows 70,000 to 90,000 clones, roughly 85% found once; its top ten account for roughly 9.3%. The sequencing input was peripheral blood. The receptors shown here come from a man over 45 with COVID-19, enrolled during active disease. Each CDR3 is given without its conserved first and last residue.

V gene	J gene	CDR3 protein
TRBV18	TRBJ1-5	ASSPQGAVGQPQH
TRBV6-5	TRBJ2-5	ASRSVGAVQETQY
TRBV6-5	TRBJ1-5	ASSPLGQSNQPQH
TRBV5-1	TRBJ2-5	ASGKDGGNQETQY
TRBV7-9	TRBJ1-4	ASSLGSVNWEKLF
TRBV23-1	TRBJ2-7	ASNGEGEVSNEQY
TRBV5-1	TRBJ1-2	ASSPGQDFWYGYT
TRBV6-1	TRBJ2-3	ASSDRDGDTQY
TRBV7-2	TRBJ2-1	ASSLVSGLAGRAYEQF
TRBV7-2	TRBJ2-3	ASSSRLAGNADTQY
TRBV19	TRBJ2-7	ASSTLAGVNEQY
TRBV9	TRBJ1-1	ASSYLGDSTEAF